This TCR beta chain was recorded in a study of T-cell memory formation after mild COVID-19. With constant-segment primers, 5'RACE yielded cDNA libraries of TCR alpha and TCR beta that carried sample barcodes and UMIs. TCRdb passed the 5' RACE reads through MiXCR, listing each CDR3 protein once. The sample has about 340,000 distinct CDR3 sequences; around 13% are singletons. Concerning this clonotype itself: The antigen is unknown.

The V and J ends lost 1 base and 3 bases respectively, with 13 bases between them. Germline CDR1 reads LGHNA; CDR2 reads YNFKEQ. This CDR3 contains 17 residues. Study-level points and caveats: Contracting CD4+ clones were located mainly in CM and EM, and CD8+ clones in EMRA. A second wave expanding day 15 to 37 was CD4+-biased; contracting clones were balanced.

The chain joins TRBV4-2 to TRBJ2-6; D may be TRBD1 (6 bases). Sequenced material: PBMCs or a T cell subset sorted from them (not recorded which). The TCR sequence derives from a man younger than 35 who had mild COVID-19 (a few samples of this study predate the infection). Cell type and time point are not known. CDR3 region: CASSQAGVAGGANVLTF. The CDR3 nucleotides are TGTGCCAGCAGCCAAGCAGGGGTCGCTGGTGGGGCCAACGTCCTGACTTTC.